This passage covers 30 T cell receptor beta chains from one sample sequenced in a study of shared clonotypes between healthy human individuals. Method: immunoSEQ multiplex PCR; TCRdb's copy keeps in-frame clones and lacks some. The data hold 650,000 to 800,000 clones, with roughly nine tenths observed a single time. Terminally differentiated effector memory CD45RA+ cells were left out of the naive CD8 fraction, which was CD45RO-negative and positively selected for CCR7. The sequenced material came from naive CD8+ T cells sorted from blood. The receptors stem from a man under 40 in good health.

The J gene is TRBJ2-1, the V gene TRBV9; no firm D call. V lost 2 bases to trimming and J lost 8 bases, with 11 bases between them. The germline gives CDR1 SGDLS, CDR2 YYNGEE. CDR3 length equals 13 residues. The CDR3: CASSVRALDEQFF. The DNA for the CDR3 is TGTGCCAGCAGCGTCAGAGCATTGGATGAGCAGTTCTTC.

This sequence joins TRBV5-1 and TRBJ2-1; D is ambiguous. CDR1 is SGHRS, CDR2 YFSETQ, per germline. Deletions cut 5 bases from V and 5 bases from J, with 20 bases between. The CDR3 runs 16 residues. The CDR3 loop reads CASRRPYEALNNEQFF. For the CDR3, the DNA is TGCGCCAGCAGAAGACCCTACGAGGCTCTTAACAATGAGCAGTTCTTC.

The sample holds one count of this clone. The chain uses TRBV11-2 and TRBJ2-7; D uncertain. CDR1 is SGHAT and CDR2 is FQNNGV in the germline V gene. This CDR3 is 13 amino acids long. The V gene lost 5 bases and the J gene lost 5 bases, with 13 bases spanning the gap. The CDR3 nucleotides are TGTGCCAGCAGCCCCGAAAATTACCACGAGCAGTACTTC. Translating gives CASSPENYHEQYF.

The V call is TRBV27, the J call TRBJ2-3, with D unclear. Trimming removed 5 bases from V and 6 bases from J, with 6 bases in between. This CDR3 comprises 11 residues. Germline V gives CDR1 MNHEY, CDR2 SMNVEV (reference sequence). The DNA for the CDR3 is TGTGCCAGCAGTCAATTTGATACGCAGTATTTT. It specifies CASSQFDTQYF.

The gene calls are TRBV7-6 and TRBJ2-1, with D unresolved. The CDR3 is 13 residues long. V lost 2 bases, J lost 8 bases, and 10 bases lay in between. In germline, CDR1 is SGHVS, CDR2 FNYEAQ. The CDR3 loop is CASSLMGIDEQFF. The CDR3 nucleotides read TGTGCCAGCAGCTTAATGGGAATCGATGAGCAGTTCTTC.

V is TRBV19 and J is TRBJ2-7; the D gene could be TRBD1 or TRBD2 (6 bases each). Trimming shortened V by 3 bases and J by 1 base, and 10 bases separated the two germline ends. The length of the CDR3 is 14 residues. Looked up from germline, CDR1 is LNHDA and CDR2 is SQIVND (reference sequence). In DNA form, the CDR3 reads TGTGCCAGTAGTATCCAGGGGACTTCCTACGAGCAGTACTTC. This sequence encodes CASSIQGTSYEQYF.

The chain employs TRBV7-9 and TRBJ1-2; weak D call: TRBD1 (6 bases). Germline V gene lookup returns CDR1 SEHNR and CDR2 FQNEAQ (reference sequence). V shed 4 bases and J shed 1 base, with 13 bases lying between them. This CDR3 has 15 residues. CDR3 sequence reads: CASSSGTGLNYGYTF. In nucleotides, the CDR3 is TGTGCCAGCAGCTCAGGCACAGGGCTTAACTATGGCTACACCTTC.

Only one count was recorded for this clone. The chain couples TRBV5-6 to TRBJ1-4, with a weak D call TRBD1 (5 bases). CDR3 length equals 15 residues. Germline V gene lookup returns CDR1 SGHDT and CDR2 YYEEEE. V lost 0 bases, J lost 7 bases, and 13 bases lay in between. DNA for the CDR3: TGTGCCAGCAGCTTGGGGCAGGGACTTTTTGAAAAACTGTTTTTT. Residues: CASSLGQGLFEKLFF.

This clone was seen a few times. The chain has TRBV7-9 and TRBJ2-2; 7 bases map to TRBD1. The CDR3 extends over 15 amino acids. V was pared by 4 bases and J by 4 bases, with 6 bases of the junction left unmatched. Germline V lookup: CDR1 SEHNR, CDR2 FQNEAQ (reference sequence). The CDR3 region is CASSSQGEFTGELFF. CDR3 sequence (DNA): TGTGCCAGCAGCTCCCAGGGGGAGTTCACCGGGGAGCTGTTTTTT.

The CDR3 DNA is TGTGCCAGCAGCCCGGGGGCCCTTTTTCCGGACTACGAGCAGTACTTC. Protein: CASSPGALFPDYEQYF. The chain employs TRBV14 and TRBJ2-7, with D perhaps given as TRBD1 or TRBD2 (6 bases each). In germline, CDR1 is SGHDN, CDR2 FVKESK. This CDR3 spans 16 amino acids. Between the trimmed V and J ends, which lost 4 bases and 3 bases, there was a span of 19 bases.

V gene TRBV27 combines with J gene TRBJ2-7, with 9 bases aligning to TRBD2. Germline CDR1 is MNHEY and CDR2 is SMNVEV (reference sequence). This CDR3 is 14 amino acids long. V lost 10 bases to trimming and J lost 2 bases; unmatched junction nucleotides: 9. Written as DNA, the CDR3 is TGTGCCACCAGGAGTGGCGGGAGGGCCTACGAGCAGTACTTC. Its protein is CATRSGGRAYEQYF.

The chain recombines TRBV11-2 with TRBJ2-5; no firm D call. Germline V gene sequence: CDR1 SGHAT, CDR2 FQNNGV. The V end was cut by 4 bases, the J end by 1 base, with 13 bases between. This CDR3 contains 15 residues. The CDR3 here is CASSYSWSSQETQYF. Written as DNA, the CDR3 is TGTGCCAGCAGCTATTCCTGGAGCAGCCAAGAGACCCAGTACTTC.

This chain links TRBV5-6 with TRBJ2-3; D is perhaps TRBD1 (6 bases). Germline assignment: CDR1 SGHDT and CDR2 YYEEEE. The ends were cut back, 2 bases at V and 2 bases at J, with 15 bases in the middle. The CDR3 covers 16 residues. CDR3 sequence (DNA): TGTGCCAGCAGCTTTGGACAGAGAAAGGTCACAGATACGCAGTATTTT. It yields the protein CASSFGQRKVTDTQYF.

The rearrangement joins TRBV27 to TRBJ1-2, with 10 bases lining up with TRBD1. The CDR3 length is 16 residues. V gave up 2 bases and J gave up 4 bases; unmatched junction bases: 7. Germline CDR1 and CDR2: MNHEY and SMNVEV (reference sequence). CDR3 in amino acids: CASSLRAGTGVYGYTF. The DNA of the CDR3 is TGTGCCAGCAGTTTAAGGGCCGGGACAGGGGTCTATGGCTACACCTTC.

This chain links TRBV19 with TRBJ1-1; D may be TRBD1 (5 bases). Germline V gene sequence: CDR1 LNHDA, CDR2 SQIVND (reference sequence). The germline V and J ends were trimmed by 6 bases and 4 bases, with 15 bases remaining between them. The CDR3 totals 14 residues. CDR3 amino acids: CASRPFRGATEAFF. CDR3 DNA sequence: TGTGCCAGTAGACCATTTAGGGGCGCCACTGAAGCTTTCTTT.

This clone came up once. The gene calls are TRBV15 and TRBJ2-3; 11 bases are shared with TRBD1. The CDR3 is 19 residues long. The trim removed 3 bases at V and 0 bases at J, leaving 11 bases unmatched. CDR1 is LNHNV, CDR2 YYDKDF, per germline (reference sequence). The CDR3 coding sequence is TGTGCCACCAGCAGGGACAGGGGGCGGGGAGGCAAAAGCACAGATACGCAGTATTTT. It is translated as CATSRDRGRGGKSTDTQYF.

The CDR3 region has the DNA TGTGCCAGCTCACCCGACGCGGGGGATCCCTACTCGGTTCAGGAGACCCAGTACTTC. Its translation is CASSPDAGDPYSVQETQYF. The chain recombines TRBV18 with TRBJ2-5; 7 bases match TRBD2. V trimming: 3 bases; J trimming: 5 bases; junction bases outside the gene matches: 21. CDR3 length equals 19 residues. Germline-derived CDR1 and CDR2 are KGHSH and LQKENI.

This sequence joins TRBV7-2 and TRBJ2-7, with D unresolved. V was cut by 1 base and J by 0 bases, with 7 bases left in between. The CDR3 runs to 14 residues. Germline V CDR1 and CDR2: SGHTA, FQGNSA. CDR3 sequence: CASSLGTDSYEQYF. The CDR3, as DNA: TGTGCCAGCAGCTTAGGAACCGACTCCTACGAGCAGTACTTC.

A single count supports this clone. The genes are TRBV6-5 and TRBJ2-7; D uncertain. Germline CDR1 is MNHEY and CDR2 is SVGAGI. The CDR3 spans 15 residues. The V and J ends lost 2 bases and 0 bases respectively, with 11 bases between them. CDR3 residues: CASSYAGPSSYEQYF. CDR3 DNA: TGTGCCAGCAGTTACGCAGGACCAAGCTCCTACGAGCAGTACTTC.

This clone was seen more than once but under ten times. V usage is TRBV14 and J usage is TRBJ1-4; possible D gene TRBD1, 6 bases. The CDR3 has 15 residues. Germline V CDR1 and CDR2: SGHDN, FVKESK. V lost 0 bases, J lost 7 bases, and 12 bases lay in between. This CDR3 is CASSQDGGAGEKLFF. CDR3 sequence (DNA): TGTGCCAGCAGCCAAGATGGGGGCGCGGGTGAAAAACTGTTTTTT.

For this clone: Other DNA sequences within the sample encode an identical CDR3. The genes are TRBV6-6 and TRBJ2-7; no firm D call. V was clipped by 6 bases and J by 2 bases, with 8 bases between them. The CDR3 has 12 amino acids. From germline, CDR1 is MNHNY and CDR2 SVGAGI (reference sequence). The CDR3 coding sequence is TGTGCCAGCAGCTACCCCCCCTACGAGCAGTACTTC. This translates into CASSYPPYEQYF.

The chain links TRBV15 to TRBJ2-7; TRBD1 matches at 9 bases. CDR1 is LNHNV and CDR2 is YYDKDF in the germline V gene (reference sequence). CDR3 size: 16 residues. J lost 2 bases, V lost 4 bases, and 9 bases had no gene match. CDR3 nucleotides: TGTGCCACCAGCACCCCAGCGAGGACAGGGGCCTACGAGCAGTACTTC. It is translated as CATSTPARTGAYEQYF.

This clone is a singleton in its sample. Other DNA sequences in the same sample also yield this CDR3. V usage is TRBV27 and J usage is TRBJ2-7; D gene ambiguous. Germline V gene lookup returns CDR1 MNHEY and CDR2 SMNVEV (reference sequence). Trimming took off 2 bases at V and 0 bases at J, with 5 bases between the two ends. The CDR3 is 13 residues long. The CDR3 region is CASSLGTSYEQYF. In DNA, the CDR3 is TGTGCCAGCAGTTTAGGTACCTCCTACGAGCAGTACTTC.

A word on this clone: At the DNA level, this CDR3 is encoded by other sequences in the same sample as well. This chain joins TRBV7-9 and TRBJ2-1; D unresolved. This CDR3 contains 11 residues. The V end lost 2 bases, the J end lost 8 bases, and 4 bases lay between the germline ends. Germline V lookup: CDR1 SEHNR, CDR2 FQNEAQ (reference sequence). CDR3 region: CASSLSDEQFF. CDR3 DNA: TGTGCCAGCAGCTTATCCGATGAGCAGTTCTTC.

The rearrangement links TRBV7-8 to TRBJ2-7; 8 bases agree with TRBD2. Germline V CDR1 and CDR2: SGHVS, FQNEAQ. This CDR3 is built from 16 residues. Unmatched junction bases numbered 12, after V lost 5 bases and J lost 3 bases. DNA for the CDR3: TGTGCCAGCAGCCCCCGTGCCAGCGGGAGCAGCTACGAGCAGTACTTC. It yields the protein CASSPRASGSSYEQYF. Combining the CDR3 with reference TRBV7-8 and TRBJ2-7 gives the whole variable domain GAGVSQSPRYKVAKRGQDVALRCDPISGHVSLFWYQQALGQGPEFLTYFQNEAQLDKSGLPSDRFFAERPEGSVSTLKIQRTQQEDSAVYLCASSPRASGSSYEQYFGPGTRLTVT.

This rearrangement joins TRBV7-9 to TRBJ2-4; 8 nucleotides line up with TRBD1. The CDR3 spans 16 residues. Germline lookup yields CDR1 SEHNR and CDR2 FQNEAQ (reference sequence). V was clipped by 4 bases and J by 4 bases; unmatched bases: 9. CDR3 nucleotides: TGTGCCAGCAGCTCCTCCGGCGGACAGGGAAAAAACATTCAGTACTTC. Its translation: CASSSSGGQGKNIQYF.

This clone appeared a single time. The rearrangement links TRBV6-5 to TRBJ1-1; D not certain. From germline, CDR1 is MNHEY and CDR2 SVGAGI. Trimming left V 1 base short and J 5 bases short, with 5 bases between. This CDR3 comprises 12 residues. The CDR3 DNA is TGTGCCAGCAGTTACTTGGGGACTGAAGCTTTCTTT. It encodes CASSYLGTEAFF.

CDR3 amino acids: CASSLVRTEKIEQYF. CDR3 nucleotide sequence: TGTGCCAGCAGCTTGGTCCGGACAGAGAAAATCGAGCAGTACTTC. This rearrangement joins TRBV5-8 to TRBJ2-7; possible D gene TRBD1, 6 bases. This CDR3 is 15 amino acids long. The V gene lost 0 bases and the J gene lost 6 bases, with 16 bases spanning the gap. The germline CDR1 and CDR2 sequences are SGHTS and YDEGEE.

The chain joins TRBV10-3 to TRBJ2-1; 9 bases agree with TRBD1. Germline assignment: CDR1 ENHRY and CDR2 SYGVKD. This CDR3 is 13 amino acids long. V lost 6 bases to trimming and J lost 6 bases; unmatched junction nucleotides: 3. The CDR3 reads CAISGQGFNEQFF. The CDR3 DNA follows: TGTGCCATCAGCGGACAGGGGTTCAATGAGCAGTTCTTC.

The V call is TRBV5-1, the J call TRBJ1-1; possibly TRBD1 for D (5 bases). Trimming cost V 3 bases and J 1 base, with 13 bases left between them. The length of the CDR3 is 15 residues. The germline V gene encodes CDR1 SGHRS and CDR2 YFSETQ. CDR3 bases: TGCGCCAGCAGCTCGCTTGACAGCCCGAACACTGAAGCTTTCTTT. Translation: CASSSLDSPNTEAFF.